This entry describes one T cell receptor beta chain. The antigen is undetermined. The germline V gene has CDR1 DFQATT and CDR2 SNEGSKA (reference sequence). The trim removed 6 bases at V and 4 bases at J, leaving 13 bases unmatched. The CDR3 extends over 15 amino acids. This record belongs to a study of identical twins. General study results and limits: Out-of-frame alpha sequences common to twins were enriched for low generation probability.

Unique molecular identifiers were present on cDNA, and template switching added a universal primer site. TCRdb itself ran the 5' RACE reads through MiXCR, one entry per CDR3 protein. Of roughly 480,000 distinct CDR3 sequences in the sample, approximately 25% are singletons; the top ten hold 2.9%. The same sample was also studied in work on T cells expressing NK-cell markers. According to that study: One of the eight sequenced donors was seronegative, whereas the other seven were HCMV-seropositive.

The receptor comes from a young woman in good health. Material: CD4+ T cells sorted from blood. This chain uses TRBV20-1 with TRBJ2-5; 8 bases match TRBD2. CDR3 bases: TGCAGTGCCCCTCCGGGCGGGGGGAAGACAGAGACCCAGTACTTC. Amino acids: CSAPPGGGKTETQYF.